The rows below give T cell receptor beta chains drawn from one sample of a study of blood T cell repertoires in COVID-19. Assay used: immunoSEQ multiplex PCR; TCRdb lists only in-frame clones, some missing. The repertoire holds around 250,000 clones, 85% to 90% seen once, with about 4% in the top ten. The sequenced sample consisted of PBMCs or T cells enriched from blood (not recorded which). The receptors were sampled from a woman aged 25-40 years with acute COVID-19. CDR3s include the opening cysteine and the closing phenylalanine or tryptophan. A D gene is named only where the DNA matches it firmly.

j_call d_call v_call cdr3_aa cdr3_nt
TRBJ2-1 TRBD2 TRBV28 CASSALAGANEQFF TGTGCCAGCAGTGCACTAGCGGGAGCCAATGAGCAGTTCTTC
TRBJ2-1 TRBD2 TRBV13 CASSLGTASGTIYNEQFF TGTGCCAGCAGCTTAGGCACGGCTAGCGGGACTATTTACAATGAGCAGTTCTTC
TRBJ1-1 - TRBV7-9 CASLQGLDTEAFF TGTGCCAGCCTACAGGGTTTGGACACTGAAGCTTTCTTT
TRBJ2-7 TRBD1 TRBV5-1 CASSFGRRGQGAYEQYF TGCGCCAGCAGCTTTGGGCGGCGGGGACAGGGGGCGTACGAGCAGTACTTC
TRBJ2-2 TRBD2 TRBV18 CASVPPGGREIGELFF TGTGCCAGCGTCCCCCCAGGCGGGAGAGAGATCGGGGAGCTGTTTTTT
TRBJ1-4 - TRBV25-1 CASDQGVGEKLFF TGTGCCAGCGATCAGGGCGTAGGTGAAAAACTGTTTTTT
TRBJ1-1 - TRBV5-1 CASSLAGVGTEAFF TGCGCCAGCAGCTTGGCCGGGGTGGGCACTGAAGCTTTCTTT
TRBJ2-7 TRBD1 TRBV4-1 CASSQASGTATYEQYF TGCGCCAGCAGCCAAGCCTCCGGGACAGCGACCTACGAGCAGTACTTC
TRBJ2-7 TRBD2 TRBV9 CASSESTGGPTYEQYF TGTGCCAGCAGCGAGTCAACGGGAGGCCCCACCTACGAGCAGTACTTC
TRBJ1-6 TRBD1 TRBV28 CASRSTGGSPLHF TGTGCCAGCAGGTCAACAGGGGGTTCACCCCTCCACTTT
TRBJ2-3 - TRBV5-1 CASSFDRQEVTDTQYF TGCGCCAGCAGCTTTGACCGACAGGAAGTCACAGATACGCAGTATTTT